Listed here are 25 T cell receptor beta chains from one sample, sequenced in a study of T-cell reconstitution after alpha-beta-depleted transplantation in children. It was with unique molecular identifiers that the TCRbeta library was prepared. TCRdb recomputed calls from the PCR reads with MiXCR, one row per CDR3 protein. The sample has some 590,000 distinct CDR3 sequences; over 9.5% are singletons. This sample comprised PBMCs from the stem cell graft donor, obtained from the stem cell graft. Source of these receptors: a human donor who donated a stem cell graft to a child with acute myeloid leukemia.

This clonotype was counted a few times. This sequence joins TRBV7-3 and TRBJ1-1; the D gene is possibly TRBD1 (5 bases). Trimming stripped 2 bases from V and 4 bases from J, with 11 bases between. Germline-derived CDR1 and CDR2 are SGHTA and FQGTGA. This CDR3 region has 14 residues. CDR3 nucleotide sequence: TGTGCCAGCAGCTTACTAGGGACGAGCACTGAAGCTTTCTTT. Amino acids: CASSLLGTSTEAFF.

This clonotype was counted only a few times. This chain uses TRBV4-3 with TRBJ1-2, with D possibly matching TRBD1 (5 bases). CDR1 is LGHNA, CDR2 YSLEER, per germline. The CDR3 length is 14 residues. The V end lost 1 base, the J end lost 7 bases, and 13 bases lay between the germline ends. CDR3 sequence: CASSQGGGLGGYTF. The CDR3 region has the DNA TGCGCCAGCAGCCAAGGGGGGGGTTTAGGTGGCTACACCTTC.

The rearrangement links TRBV6-6 to TRBJ2-1, with D perhaps matching TRBD2 (6 bases). The CDR3 is 13 amino acids. V lost 6 bases to trimming and J lost 5 bases, with 11 bases between them. In germline, CDR1 is MNHNY, CDR2 SVGAGI (reference sequence). The CDR3 bases are TGTGCCAGCAGGACTAGTAGCCACAATGAGCAGTTCTTC. It codes for CASRTSSHNEQFF.

This clonotype was counted many times. The rearrangement links TRBV5-1 to TRBJ1-3; D not certain. Per the germline V gene, CDR1 is SGHRS and CDR2 is YFSETQ. V was clipped by 7 bases and J by 0 bases, with 14 bases between them. The CDR3 loop spans 15 amino acids. This chain's CDR3 is CASSVGALSGNTIYF. The CDR3 nucleotides are TGCGCCAGCTCGGTTGGAGCCCTCTCTGGAAACACCATATATTTT.

This clonotype has more than one count but fewer than ten. The chain joins TRBV20-1 to TRBJ2-3; 10 bases are shared with TRBD2. Germline CDR1 and CDR2: DFQATT and SNEGSKA (reference sequence). The CDR3 contains 19 residues. The junction had 15 bases not matched to a gene; V was cut back by 1 base and J by 2 bases. The chain's CDR3 is CSARVPAGGRTLITDTQYF. The CDR3 DNA reads as TGCAGTGCTAGAGTTCCAGCGGGAGGGCGAACACTTATCACAGATACGCAGTATTTT.

This clonotype was picked up many times. The chain employs TRBV7-2 and TRBJ2-2; D may be TRBD1 (6 bases). The CDR3 has 13 amino acids. V lost 7 bases and J 6 bases, leaving 12 bases between the germline ends. In germline, CDR1 is SGHTA, CDR2 FQGNSA. Here the CDR3 DNA reads TGTGCCAGCAACCAAGGACAGTCCGGGGAGCTGTTTTTT. Its translation is CASNQGQSGELFF.

This clonotype was seen repeatedly, ten times or more. V usage is TRBV29-1 and J usage is TRBJ2-1; perhaps TRBD2 as D (6 bases). The CDR3 runs to 12 residues. V lost 6 bases and J lost 5, with 11 bases in between. The germline V gene has CDR1 SQVTM and CDR2 ANQGSEA. CDR3 nucleotides: TGCAGCGTGGGCGGGGAGAACAATGAGCAGTTCTTC. Its protein is CSVGGENNEQFF.

At least ten counts were recorded for this clonotype. The chain couples TRBV12-3 or TRBV12-4 to TRBJ2-2; 10 nucleotides agree with TRBD1. CDR3 length: 15 amino acids. V lost 6 bases and J lost 6; bases outside the gene matches: 7. The CDR3 coding sequence is TGTGCCAGCAGCCCCGGGACAGGGGTCCCCGGGGAGCTGTTTTTT. Translated: CASSPGTGVPGELFF.

This clonotype was counted between two and nine times. The rearrangement uses TRBV5-1 and TRBJ1-4, with no clear D. The CDR3 spans 13 residues. The germline V gene encodes CDR1 SGHRS and CDR2 YFSETQ. With 0 bases removed from V and 7 bases from J, the gap between germline ends came to 7 bases. The CDR3 coding sequence is TGCGCCAGCAGCTTGGAAAATGGTGAAAAACTGTTTTTT. It specifies CASSLENGEKLFF.

The J gene is TRBJ2-7, the V gene TRBV6-2 or TRBV6-3; D is undetermined. This CDR3 is 12 amino acids long. CDR1 is MNHEY, CDR2 SVGEGT, per germline. V lost 4 bases to trimming and J lost 6 bases, with 10 bases between them. The CDR3 DNA reads TGTGCCAGCAGTTCAACCACTCCCGAGCAGTACTTC. Protein product: CASSSTTPEQYF.

This clonotype was counted ten times or more. This chain links TRBV12-3 or TRBV12-4 with TRBJ2-7; the D is unclear. The V and J ends lost 8 bases and 3 bases respectively, with 11 bases between them. The CDR3 is 12 amino acids. The CDR3 DNA sequence: TGTGCCAGCCGGAGTGACAACTACGAGCAGTACTTC. This sequence encodes CASRSDNYEQYF.

This clonotype was seen at least ten times. The CDR3: CASSLGHNEQFF. CDR3 sequence (DNA): TGTGCCAGCAGTTTAGGTCACAATGAGCAGTTCTTC. The chain couples TRBV12-3 or TRBV12-4 to TRBJ2-1, with D unclear. The CDR3 is made up of 12 amino acids. With 1 base removed from V and 5 bases from J, the gap between germline ends came to 3 bases.

The chain couples TRBV5-1 to TRBJ2-5; 9 nucleotides agree with TRBD2. CDR1 and CDR2 (germline): SGHRS, YFSETQ. CDR3 length equals 16 residues. The J segment lost 2 bases and the V segment lost 4 bases, leaving 9 bases of the junction unmatched. The CDR3 DNA reads TGCGCCAGCAGCACCTGGACTAGCGCAAAACAAGAGACCCAGTACTTC. It yields the protein CASSTWTSAKQETQYF.

The chain combines TRBV15 with TRBJ2-2; D gene unclear. The V end was cut by 2 bases, the J end by 5 bases, with 6 bases between. The length of the CDR3 is 13 residues. In germline, CDR1 is LNHNV, CDR2 YYDKDF (reference sequence). The CDR3 spells CATSRKITGELFF. The CDR3 nucleotides are TGTGCCACCAGCAGAAAAATAACCGGGGAGCTGTTTTTT. The entire variable domain, with the rest obtained from reference TRBV15 and TRBJ2-2, is as follows: DAMVIQNPRYQVTQFGKPVTLSCSQTLNHNVMYWYQQKSSQAPKLLFHYYDKDFNNEADTPDNFQSRRPNTSFCFLDIRSPGLGDTAMYLCATSRKITGELFFGEGSRLTVL.

This clonotype is a singleton in its sample. The genes are TRBV12-3 or TRBV12-4 and TRBJ2-2, with D unresolved. The CDR3 runs 14 residues. V gave up 6 bases and J gave up 7 bases, with 15 bases separating them. CDR3 amino acids: CASSPDVVSGELFF. The CDR3 DNA sequence: TGTGCCAGCAGCCCCGACGTAGTGAGCGGGGAGCTGTTTTTT.

The CDR3 bases are TGTGCCATCAGGGAGCGTTCCCAAGAGACCCAGTACTTC. It translates to CAIRERSQETQYF. The chain employs TRBV10-3 and TRBJ2-5; D uncertain. This CDR3 has 13 amino acids. V was clipped by 6 bases and J by 1 base, with 9 bases between them. Germline CDR1 is ENHRY and CDR2 is SYGVKD.

The chain recombines TRBV5-1 with TRBJ2-7, with D possibly matching TRBD1 (5 bases). CDR1 and CDR2 (germline): SGHRS, YFSETQ. The CDR3 spans 15 residues. V was trimmed by 0 bases and J by 2 bases, leaving 12 bases between them. DNA for the CDR3: TGCGCCAGCAGCTTGGAGCAGGGCGCGGCCTACGAGCAGTACTTC. It is translated as CASSLEQGAAYEQYF.

This clonotype came up many times. The chain combines TRBV12-3 or TRBV12-4 with TRBJ2-7; D possibly corresponds to TRBD1 (6 bases). The CDR3 is 14 amino acids. Trimming took off 6 bases at V and 3 bases at J, with 15 bases between the two ends. CDR3 coding DNA: TGTGCCAGCAGGCCTTCCGGGACATTCTACGAGCAGTACTTC. Translation: CASRPSGTFYEQYF.

This clonotype was seen ten or more times. The chain recombines TRBV29-1 with TRBJ1-1; D unclear. The CDR3 extends over 13 amino acids. The V gene lost 4 bases and the J gene lost 2 bases, with 11 bases spanning the gap. Germline-derived CDR1 and CDR2 are SQVTM and ANQGSEA. This chain's CDR3 is CSVVVTLNTEAFF. The DNA for the CDR3 is TGCAGCGTTGTAGTCACTCTAAACACTGAAGCTTTCTTT.

This clonotype was detected a few times. This chain joins TRBV5-4 and TRBJ2-7; TRBD1 matches 9 bases. J gave up 2 bases and V 0 bases, and 9 bases lay outside the gene matches. Germline CDR1 and CDR2: SGHNT and YYREEE (reference sequence). The CDR3 totals 17 residues. CDR3 region: CASSLGRGQGFTYEQYF. In DNA, the CDR3 is TGTGCCAGCAGCTTGGGACGGGGACAGGGCTTTACCTACGAGCAGTACTTC. The full variable domain, rest sourced from reference TRBV5-4 and TRBJ2-7, is ETGVTQSPTHLIKTRGQQVTLRCSSQSGHNTVSWYQQALGQGPQFIFQYYREEENGRGNFPPRFSGLQFPNYSSELNVNALELDDSALYLCASSLGRGQGFTYEQYFGPGTRLTVT.

The genes are TRBV5-4 and TRBJ2-3; a weak D match, TRBD1 (7 bases). The length of the CDR3 is 15 residues. Germline lookup yields CDR1 SGHNT and CDR2 YYREEE (reference sequence). The V end was cut by 1 base, the J end by 3 bases, with 12 bases between. CDR3 sequence reads: CASSLRRGRTDTQYF. The CDR3 bases are TGTGCCAGCAGCTTGAGGAGGGGGCGAACAGATACGCAGTATTTT.

This clonotype was seen ten or more times. The chain has TRBV24-1 and TRBJ2-4; no clear D gene. There are 16 residues in the CDR3. Between the trimmed V and J ends, which lost 5 bases and 1 base, there was a span of 14 bases. Germline loops: CDR1 KGHDR, CDR2 SFDVKD. Here the CDR3 reads CATSAALGAAKNIQYF. CDR3 nucleotides: TGTGCCACCAGTGCGGCATTGGGCGCCGCCAAAAACATTCAGTACTTC.

The chain is built from TRBV4-2 and TRBJ2-6; 10 bases fit TRBD1. V shed 0 bases and J 3 bases; nucleotides not matched to a gene: 5. The CDR3 runs 18 residues. Germline CDR1 reads LGHNA; CDR2 reads YNFKEQ. CDR3 coding DNA: TGTGCCAGCAGCCAAGATCGAGGACAGGGGGATGGGGCCAACGTCCTGACTTTC. Protein: CASSQDRGQGDGANVLTF.

In its sample, this clonotype was seen many times. V gene TRBV20-1 combines with J gene TRBJ2-1; D is unresolved. The length of the CDR3 is 13 residues. Germline V gives CDR1 DFQATT, CDR2 SNEGSKA (reference sequence). The germline V and J ends were trimmed by 1 base and 3 bases, with 7 bases remaining between them. The CDR3 DNA follows: TGCAGTGCTAGAGGATCCGTCTACAATGAGCAGTTCTTC. Protein: CSARGSVYNEQFF.

The J gene is TRBJ2-1, the V gene TRBV7-8; 7 bases line up with TRBD2. The germline V gene encodes CDR1 SGHVS and CDR2 FQNEAQ. The CDR3 has 19 residues. V was clipped by 2 bases and J by 7 bases; unmatched bases: 20. CDR3 DNA: TGTGCCAGCAGCTTACGCCTAGCGGACTCTGGGTCGCTAAGGAATGAGCAGTTCTTC. This codes for CASSLRLADSGSLRNEQFF.